This T cell receptor beta chain was profiled in a study of tissue T cells after allogeneic stem cell transplantation. Using immunoSEQ multiplex PCR, the repertoire was profiled, and TCRdb retains in-frame clones only, with some absent. The sample yields some 47,000 clones, around 70% seen once. Study outcomes and limitations: Sampling depth was limited, and the cohort was small and clinically varied.

The V end was cut by 6 bases, the J end by 1 base, with 4 bases between. The germline gives CDR1 LGHDT, CDR2 YNNKQL (reference sequence). The CDR3 extends over 13 amino acids. A word on this clone: Its antigen remains unknown. Gene names and germline match the mouse. The read stops 1 residue short of the end of the CDR3; the missing end is completed from the germline J gene.

This sequence joins TRBV4 and TRBJ1-6; D ambiguous. TRBJ1-6 is an ORF, with its function uncertain. The TCR originated in a pool of C57BL/6 mice in good health. Material for sequencing was sorted cells pooled from one or two spleens. The CDR3 sequence is CASRASYNSPLYF. The CDR3 bases that were read are TGTGCCAGCAGAGCATCCTATAATTCGCCCCTCTAC.